The rows below give T cell receptor beta chains drawn from one sample of a study of CD8 T cells in Susac syndrome. From the immunoSEQ multiplex PCR reads, TCRdb called clonotypes with MiXCR, one entry per CDR3 protein. The table has around 300,000 distinct CDR3 sequences, about 90% seen once. Material: CD4+ T cells from PBMCs. The receptor set was obtained from a human donor with multiple sclerosis. Both conserved end residues are part of each CDR3. D genes are given only for firm matches. Only some rows state a clone size, as once, few, many or a class for expanded clones.

TRBV4-3	-	TRBJ1-6	-	CASSQARYNSPLHF	TGCGCCAGCAGCCAAGCACGGTATAATTCACCCCTCCACTTT
TRBV9	-	TRBJ2-1	-	CASSVDLRGEYEQFF	TGTGCCAGCAGCGTAGATTTGAGAGGAGAGTACGAGCAGTTCTTC
TRBV4-3	-	TRBJ2-3	-	CASSQDSGGLGDTQYF	TGCGCCAGCAGCCAAGACTCCGGGGGCCTAGGAGATACGCAGTATTTT
TRBV5-1	-	TRBJ1-1	-	CASSLNSGVGTEAFF	TGCGCCAGCAGCTTGAATTCGGGTGTGGGCACTGAAGCTTTCTTT
TRBV25-1	TRBD1	TRBJ2-2	-	CASTPVTKAGQANTGELFF	TGTGCCAGCACCCCAGTGACCAAGGCGGGACAGGCGAACACCGGGGAGCTGTTTTTT
TRBV29-1	-	TRBJ2-1	-	CSASTGGEVYNEQFF	TGCAGCGCCTCCACCGGCGGGGAGGTATACAATGAGCAGTTCTTC
TRBV24-1	-	TRBJ2-3	once	CATSVGSTDTQYF	TGTGCCACCAGTGTAGGAAGCACAGATACGCAGTATTTT
TRBV7-6	-	TRBJ1-6	-	CASSLVNTRDSPLHF	TGTGCCAGCAGCTTAGTTAATACGAGGGATTCACCCCTCCACTTT
TRBV5-6	TRBD1	TRBJ2-2	-	CASSLGQVPTGELFF	TGTGCCAGCAGCCTGGGACAGGTACCCACCGGGGAGCTGTTTTTT
TRBV30	-	TRBJ2-3	-	CAWSVQGVKDTQYF	TGTGCCTGGAGTGTACAAGGGGTGAAAGATACGCAGTATTTT
TRBV23-1	-	TRBJ2-1	once	CASSQPPGTLSSYNEQFF	TGCGCCAGCAGTCAGCCTCCCGGGACCCTAAGCTCCTACAATGAGCAGTTCTTC
TRBV6-5	-	TRBJ1-3	once	CASSYLPTQGGNPIYF	TGTGCCAGCAGTTACCTTCCCACCCAAGGAGGAAATCCCATATATTTT
TRBV18	-	TRBJ1-2	-	CASSPGASGGYTF	TGTGCCAGCTCACCCGGAGCATCCGGCGGCTACACCTTC
TRBV6-2/TRBV6-3	TRBD1	TRBJ2-7	-	CASSDNGHSRGYEQYF	TGTGCCAGCAGTGACAACGGACACTCCAGGGGGTACGAGCAGTACTTC
TRBV12-2	-	TRBJ1-1	-	CASRSAWLSTEAFF	TGTGCAAGTCGCTCCGCCTGGTTATCCACTGAAGCTTTCTTT
TRBV20-1	TRBD2	TRBJ2-5	-	CSARPPGRAYETQYF	TGCAGTGCCCGACCGCCCGGGAGGGCCTATGAGACCCAGTACTTC
TRBV19	TRBD2	TRBJ2-7	-	CASTGRVAGEQYF	TGTGCCAGTACGGGCCGGGTAGCGGGCGAGCAGTACTTC
TRBV28	-	TRBJ1-2	-	CASSPVSNRASGRHYGYTF	TGTGCCAGCAGTCCCGTTTCCAACCGGGCCTCGGGAAGACACTATGGCTACACCTTC
TRBV30	-	TRBJ2-7	-	CAWSPRGAGSAYEQYF	TGTGCCTGGAGCCCACGCGGCGCAGGGAGCGCGTACGAGCAGTACTTC
TRBV7-2	TRBD2	TRBJ2-4	-	CASSLGYGTSSHIQYF	TGTGCCAGCAGCTTAGGGTACGGGACTAGCTCGCACATTCAGTACTTC
TRBV10-3	TRBD2	TRBJ2-3	-	CAIETGLATDTQYF	TGTGCCATCGAAACGGGACTAGCCACAGATACGCAGTATTTT
TRBV12-3/TRBV12-4	-	TRBJ2-6	-	CASSSGRIKANVLTF	TGTGCCAGCAGCTCTGGACGGATAAAGGCCAACGTCCTGACTTTC
TRBV7-9	-	TRBJ1-6	-	CASSLAWGGDSPLHF	TGTGCCAGCAGCTTAGCTTGGGGTGGGGATTCACCCCTCCACTTT
TRBV30	-	TRBJ1-5	-	CAWNRDNQPQHF	TGTGCCTGGAACAGAGACAATCAGCCCCAGCATTTT
TRBV19	-	TRBJ2-1	-	CASSGVGGYNEQFF	TGTGCCAGTAGTGGGGTGGGGGGTTACAATGAGCAGTTCTTC
TRBV20-1	-	TRBJ1-5	-	CSARKWAANNQPQHF	TGCAGTGCTAGAAAGTGGGCGGCCAACAATCAGCCCCAGCATTTT